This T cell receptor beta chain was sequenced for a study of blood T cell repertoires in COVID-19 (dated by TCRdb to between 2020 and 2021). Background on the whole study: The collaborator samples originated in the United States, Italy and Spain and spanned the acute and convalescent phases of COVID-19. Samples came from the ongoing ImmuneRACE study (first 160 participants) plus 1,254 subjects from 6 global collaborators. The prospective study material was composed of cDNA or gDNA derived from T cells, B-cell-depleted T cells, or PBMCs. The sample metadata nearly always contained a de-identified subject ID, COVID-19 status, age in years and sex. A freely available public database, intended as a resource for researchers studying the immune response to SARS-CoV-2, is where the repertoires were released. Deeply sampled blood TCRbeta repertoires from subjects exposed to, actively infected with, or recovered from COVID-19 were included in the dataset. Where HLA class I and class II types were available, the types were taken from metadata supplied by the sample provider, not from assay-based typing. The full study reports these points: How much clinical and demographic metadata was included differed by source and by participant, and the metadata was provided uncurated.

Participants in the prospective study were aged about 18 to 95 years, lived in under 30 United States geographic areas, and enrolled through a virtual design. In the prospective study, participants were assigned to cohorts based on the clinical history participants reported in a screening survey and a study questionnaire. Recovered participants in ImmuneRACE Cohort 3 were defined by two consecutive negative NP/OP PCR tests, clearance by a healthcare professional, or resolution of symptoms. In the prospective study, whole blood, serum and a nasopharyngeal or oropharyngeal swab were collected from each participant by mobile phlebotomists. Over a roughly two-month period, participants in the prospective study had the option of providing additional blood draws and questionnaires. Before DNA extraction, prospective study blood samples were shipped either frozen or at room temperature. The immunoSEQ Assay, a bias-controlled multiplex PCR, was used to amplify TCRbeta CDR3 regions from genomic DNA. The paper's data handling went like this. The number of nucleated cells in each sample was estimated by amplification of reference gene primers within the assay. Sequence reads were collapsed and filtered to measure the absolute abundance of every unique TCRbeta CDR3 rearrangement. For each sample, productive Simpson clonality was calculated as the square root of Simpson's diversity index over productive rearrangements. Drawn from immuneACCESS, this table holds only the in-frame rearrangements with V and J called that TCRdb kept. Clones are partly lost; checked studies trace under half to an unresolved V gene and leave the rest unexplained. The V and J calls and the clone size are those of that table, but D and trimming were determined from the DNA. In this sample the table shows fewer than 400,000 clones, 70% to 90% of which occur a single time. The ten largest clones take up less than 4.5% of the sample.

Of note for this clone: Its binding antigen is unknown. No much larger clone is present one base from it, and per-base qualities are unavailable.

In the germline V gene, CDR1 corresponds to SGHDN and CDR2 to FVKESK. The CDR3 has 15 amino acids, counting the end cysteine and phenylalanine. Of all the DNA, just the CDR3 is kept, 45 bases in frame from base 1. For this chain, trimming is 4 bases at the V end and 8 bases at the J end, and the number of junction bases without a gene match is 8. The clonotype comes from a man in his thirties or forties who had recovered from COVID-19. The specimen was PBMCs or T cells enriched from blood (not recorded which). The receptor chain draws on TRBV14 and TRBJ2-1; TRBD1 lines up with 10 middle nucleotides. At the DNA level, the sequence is TGTGCCAGCAGCCGGGGACAGGGGAGTATGGATGAGCAGTTCTTC. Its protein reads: CASSRGQGSMDEQFF.